The T cell receptor (beta chain) described here comes from a study of blood T cells in healthy people across ages. This clonotype showed up many times. Its antigen is currently unknown. The second PCR ran about 6 to 12 cycles with a sample-barcoded 5' primer and J-beta primers. A single record per CDR3 protein comes from TCRdb applying MiXCR to the 5' RACE reads. The table records more than 1,000,000 distinct CDR3 sequences, about 25% of them present only once. Per the germline V gene, CDR1 is SQVTM and CDR2 is ANQGSEA. The CDR3 spans 13 residues. V trimming: 6 bases; J trimming: 1 base; junction bases outside the gene matches: 2. Study results and caveats: Unsorted PBMCs prevented conclusive naive versus antigen-experienced comparison.

This sample was shared with a second study, whose subject was T cells of mothers and their children.

This clonotype was sampled from a girl aged 2 to 10 in good health. The rearrangement uses TRBV29-1 and TRBJ2-5, with 10 bases matching TRBD2. The sequenced sample was blood. In nucleotides, the CDR3 is TGCAGCGTACGGACTAGCGGCCAAGAGACCCAGTACTTC. Translating gives CSVRTSGQETQYF. Filled out from reference TRBV29-1 and TRBJ2-5, the complete variable domain reads SAVISQKPSRDICQRGTSLTIQCQVDSQVTMMFWYRQQPGQSLTLIATANQGSEATYESGFVIDKFPISRPNLTFSTLTVSNMSPEDSSIYLCSVRTSGQETQYFGPGTRLLVL.